The clone carrying this T cell receptor (beta chain) was recorded many times. The antigen remains unidentified. Library preparation (for TCRbeta) was performed with unique molecular identifiers. In TCRdb, the PCR reads were re-called with MiXCR into one record per CDR3 protein. The sample lists 100,000 to 120,000 distinct CDR3 sequences, almost 6.5% occurring once. This sample was taken from a study of T-cell reconstitution after alpha-beta-depleted transplantation in children. Study results and limitations: Reported findings indicate that, about two months after transplant, alpha-beta T cells came from several hundred expanded clones, which were derived from non-depleted graft cells.

Germline assignment: CDR1 ENHRY and CDR2 SYGVKD. CDR3 size: 15 residues. Deletions cut 4 bases from V and 0 bases from J, with 13 bases between. The sample in question was PBMCs, mostly from graft donor cells, obtained 360 days after TCRalphabeta/CD19-depleted stem cell transplant. The receptor was isolated from a male patient under 10 years old who had a stem cell transplant for acute lymphoblastic leukemia, so the T cells may come from the graft donor. The chain uses TRBV10-3 and TRBJ2-7; D might be TRBD1 (6 bases). The CDR3 loop reads CAISGNRDYSYEQYF. For the CDR3, the DNA is TGTGCCATCAGTGGTAACAGGGATTACTCCTACGAGCAGTACTTC.